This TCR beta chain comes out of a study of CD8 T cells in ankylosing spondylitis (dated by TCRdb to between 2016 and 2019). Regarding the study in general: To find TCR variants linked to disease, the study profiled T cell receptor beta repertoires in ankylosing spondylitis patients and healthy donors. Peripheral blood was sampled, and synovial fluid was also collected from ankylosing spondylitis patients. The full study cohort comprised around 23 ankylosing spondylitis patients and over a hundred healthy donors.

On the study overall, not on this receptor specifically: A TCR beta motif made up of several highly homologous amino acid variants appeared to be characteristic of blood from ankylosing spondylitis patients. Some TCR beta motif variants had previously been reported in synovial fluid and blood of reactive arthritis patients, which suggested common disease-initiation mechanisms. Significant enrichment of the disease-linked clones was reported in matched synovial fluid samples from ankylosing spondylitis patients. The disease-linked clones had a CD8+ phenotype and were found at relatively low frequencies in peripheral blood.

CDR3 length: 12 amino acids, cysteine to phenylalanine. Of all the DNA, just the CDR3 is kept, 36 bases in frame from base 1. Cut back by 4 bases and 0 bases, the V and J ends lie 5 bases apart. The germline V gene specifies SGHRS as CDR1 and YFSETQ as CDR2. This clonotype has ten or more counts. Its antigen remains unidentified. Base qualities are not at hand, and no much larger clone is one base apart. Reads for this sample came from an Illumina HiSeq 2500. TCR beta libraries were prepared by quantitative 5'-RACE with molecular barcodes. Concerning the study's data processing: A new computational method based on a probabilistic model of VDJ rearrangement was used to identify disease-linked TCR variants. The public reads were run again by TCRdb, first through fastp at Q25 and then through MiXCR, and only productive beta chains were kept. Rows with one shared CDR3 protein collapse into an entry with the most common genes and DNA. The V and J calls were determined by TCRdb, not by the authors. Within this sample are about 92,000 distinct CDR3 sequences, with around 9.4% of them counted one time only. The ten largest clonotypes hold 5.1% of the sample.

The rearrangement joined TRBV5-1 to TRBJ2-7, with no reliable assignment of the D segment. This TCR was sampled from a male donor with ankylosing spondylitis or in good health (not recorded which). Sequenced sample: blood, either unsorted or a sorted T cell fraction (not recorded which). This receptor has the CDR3 CASSGDSYEQYF. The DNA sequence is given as TGCGCCAGCAGCGGGGACTCCTACGAGCAGTACTTC. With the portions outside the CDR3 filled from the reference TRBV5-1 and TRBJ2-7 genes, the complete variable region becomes KAGVTQTPRYLIKTRGQQVTLSCSPISGHRSVSWYQQTPGQGLQFLFEYFSETQRNKGNFPGRFSGRQFSNSRSEMNVSTLELGDSALYLCASSGDSYEQYFGPGTRLTVT.